This is a list of T cell receptor beta chains from one sample in a study of OX40 agonist ivuxolimab in advanced cancers. TCRdb keeps only in-frame clones here, not all; method: immunoSEQ multiplex PCR. This sample has fewer than 90,000 clones; about 90% occur once, and the top ten carry 0.76%. Sequences were derived from CD4+ or CD8+ T cells sorted from blood, sampled in a trial of the OX40 agonist ivuxolimab. Receptors originate from an adult with an advanced solid tumor such as melanoma, head and neck, liver or kidney cancer. The CDR3 runs from the conserved cysteine through the conserved F or W. A D gene is named only where the DNA matches it firmly. Clone size is stated in some rows and not others, as once, few, many or a class when expanded.

j_call: TRBJ1-2; v_call: TRBV30; d_call: TRBD1; clone_size: -; cdr3_aa: CAWSSGDSYGYTF; cdr3_nt: TGTGCCTGGAGTTCCGGGGACAGCTATGGCTACACCTTC
j_call: TRBJ2-7; v_call: TRBV5-6; d_call: -; clone_size: once; cdr3_aa: CASSSTYEQYF; cdr3_nt: TGTGCCAGCAGCTCGACCTACGAGCAGTACTTC
j_call: TRBJ2-1; v_call: TRBV27; d_call: TRBD1; clone_size: -; cdr3_aa: CASIRTGTSYNEQFF; cdr3_nt: TGTGCCAGCATTAGGACAGGAACCTCCTACAATGAGCAGTTCTTC
j_call: TRBJ2-2; v_call: TRBV28; d_call: TRBD2; clone_size: -; cdr3_aa: CASSLWGGRDLNTGELFF; cdr3_nt: TGTGCCAGCAGTTTATGGGGCGGGAGGGACTTGAACACCGGGGAGCTGTTTTTT
j_call: TRBJ2-3; v_call: TRBV7-2; d_call: -; clone_size: -; cdr3_aa: CASSLVWGAVTDTQYF; cdr3_nt: TGTGCCAGCAGCTTAGTATGGGGAGCGGTTACAGATACGCAGTATTTT
j_call: TRBJ1-3; v_call: TRBV27; d_call: -; clone_size: -; cdr3_aa: CASSLGGLSGNTIYF; cdr3_nt: TGTGCCAGCAGTTTAGGGGGACTCTCTGGAAACACCATATATTTT
j_call: TRBJ1-4; v_call: TRBV2; d_call: -; clone_size: few; cdr3_aa: CASSEALGGPKLFF; cdr3_nt: TGTGCCAGCAGTGAAGCGCTTGGGGGGCCTAAACTGTTTTTT
j_call: TRBJ2-3; v_call: TRBV6-6; d_call: -; clone_size: -; cdr3_aa: CASAGFRDTQYF; cdr3_nt: TGTGCCAGCGCAGGGTTTCGAGATACGCAGTATTTT
j_call: TRBJ2-7; v_call: TRBV6-1; d_call: -; clone_size: -; cdr3_aa: CASSQTTYEQYF; cdr3_nt: TGTGCCAGCAGTCAGACTACCTACGAGCAGTACTTC
j_call: TRBJ2-7; v_call: TRBV27; d_call: TRBD2; clone_size: -; cdr3_aa: CASSLLLAVYEQYF; cdr3_nt: TGTGCCAGCAGTTTATTACTAGCGGTCTACGAGCAGTACTTC
j_call: TRBJ1-2; v_call: TRBV2; d_call: -; clone_size: -; cdr3_aa: CASSAGRDYGYTF; cdr3_nt: TGTGCCAGCAGTGCCGGGCGTGACTATGGCTACACCTTC
j_call: TRBJ2-1; v_call: TRBV19; d_call: -; clone_size: -; cdr3_aa: CASRVKTGYNEQFF; cdr3_nt: TGTGCCAGTAGGGTTAAGACTGGATACAATGAGCAGTTCTTC
j_call: TRBJ2-3; v_call: TRBV6-6; d_call: -; clone_size: -; cdr3_aa: CASSSNTDTQYF; cdr3_nt: TGTGCCAGCAGTTCGAATACAGATACGCAGTATTTT
j_call: TRBJ2-7; v_call: TRBV27; d_call: -; clone_size: -; cdr3_aa: CASSSRLNPYEQYF; cdr3_nt: TGTGCCAGCAGTTCCCGTCTCAACCCCTACGAGCAGTACTTC
j_call: TRBJ2-2; v_call: TRBV29-1; d_call: -; clone_size: once; cdr3_aa: CSVGGRGRPGELFF; cdr3_nt: TGCAGCGTTGGGGGCAGGGGTAGGCCCGGGGAGCTGTTTTTT
j_call: TRBJ1-2; v_call: TRBV28; d_call: TRBD1; clone_size: -; cdr3_aa: CASSSLDRGLEGYTF; cdr3_nt: TGTGCCAGCAGTTCCCTGGACAGGGGGTTGGAGGGCTACACCTTC
j_call: TRBJ2-1; v_call: TRBV4-1; d_call: TRBD2; clone_size: -; cdr3_aa: CASSQGTSGRARNEQFF; cdr3_nt: TGCGCCAGCAGCCAAGGGACTAGCGGGAGGGCTCGAAATGAGCAGTTCTTC
j_call: TRBJ2-5; v_call: TRBV5-1; d_call: TRBD1; clone_size: few; cdr3_aa: CASSLEVRGRETQYF; cdr3_nt: TGCGCCAGCAGCTTGGAGGTCAGGGGGCGGGAGACCCAGTACTTC
j_call: TRBJ2-3; v_call: TRBV7-9; d_call: -; clone_size: once; cdr3_aa: CASSRRAGTTTDTQYF; cdr3_nt: TGTGCCAGCAGCCGGCGGGCAGGGACGACGACAGATACGCAGTATTTT
j_call: TRBJ2-7; v_call: TRBV18; d_call: -; clone_size: -; cdr3_aa: CASSPSGNTYEQYF; cdr3_nt: TGTGCCAGCTCACCTTCCGGGAACACCTACGAGCAGTACTTC
j_call: TRBJ2-7; v_call: TRBV29-1; d_call: TRBD2; clone_size: -; cdr3_aa: CSVTRWSGRGYEQYF; cdr3_nt: TGCAGCGTTACCCGCTGGAGCGGGAGAGGGTACGAGCAGTACTTC
j_call: TRBJ2-5; v_call: TRBV4-2; d_call: TRBD2; clone_size: -; cdr3_aa: CASSSHGASGSAQAETQYF; cdr3_nt: TGTGCCAGCAGCTCCCACGGGGCTAGCGGGAGTGCTCAGGCGGAGACCCAGTACTTC
j_call: TRBJ1-4; v_call: TRBV7-5; d_call: -; clone_size: once; cdr3_aa: CARSFRRTNEKLFF; cdr3_nt: TGTGCCAGAAGCTTTAGGCGGACTAATGAAAAACTGTTTTTT
j_call: TRBJ2-3; v_call: TRBV7-3; d_call: TRBD2; clone_size: -; cdr3_aa: CASSLFGGGTDTQYF; cdr3_nt: TGTGCCAGCAGCTTATTCGGGGGGGGCACAGATACGCAGTATTTT
j_call: TRBJ2-7; v_call: TRBV18; d_call: -; clone_size: few; cdr3_aa: CASSPPARFYEQYF; cdr3_nt: TGTGCCAGCTCACCACCGGCCAGGTTCTACGAGCAGTACTTC
j_call: TRBJ2-3; v_call: TRBV7-3; d_call: TRBD2; clone_size: -; cdr3_aa: CASSNRGGGTDTQYF; cdr3_nt: TGTGCCAGCAGCAATCGCGGGGGGGGCACAGATACGCAGTATTTT
j_call: TRBJ1-5; v_call: TRBV7-2; d_call: -; clone_size: -; cdr3_aa: CASSSGWGGYQPQHF; cdr3_nt: TGTGCCAGCAGCTCGGGGTGGGGGGGTTATCAGCCCCAGCATTTT
j_call: TRBJ2-1; v_call: TRBV9; d_call: TRBD2; clone_size: -; cdr3_aa: CASSGGSRDEQFF; cdr3_nt: TGTGCCAGCAGCGGCGGGAGTCGGGATGAGCAGTTCTTC